This TCR beta chain is from a study of post-analysis software for immune sequencing data. The TCR beta cDNA libraries contained unique molecular identifiers. TCRdb called the PCR reads again in MiXCR, with one record for every CDR3 protein. Here the sample spans hundreds of thousands of distinct CDR3 sequences, 25% to 30% being singletons. Overall study findings and caveats: F-measure co-clustering was strong for batch-matched samples. Patients with multiple sclerosis recorded significantly lower normalized Chao1 diversity than controls, the study found.

With regard to this clonotype: No antigen is known for it.

The sample comprised blood. This clonotype originated in a girl between 10 and 17 years old with multiple sclerosis.

The CDR3 region has the DNA TGTGCCAGCACCACCGAGGGGGGCGAGACCCAGTACTTC. Translated: CASTTEGGETQYF. V and J are TRBV6-2 or TRBV6-3 and TRBJ2-5, with D perhaps matching TRBD1 or TRBD2 (6 bases each). Trimming pared 7 bases from V and 5 bases from J, leaving 14 bases between. Looked up from germline, CDR1 is MNHEY and CDR2 is SVGEGT. The CDR3 totals 13 residues.